The clone carrying this TCR beta chain was observed once. Repertoires were generated with immunoSEQ multiplex PCR, while TCRdb's copy carries only in-frame clones and drops some. The sample has around 32,000 clones; roughly 80% are singletons. Healthy controls were blood donor buffy coats. The data derive from a study of STAT5B mutations in CD4+ large granular lymphocyte leukemia. Study-wide background: Healthy donors showed HLA-associated enrichment of the CDR3 'QG' motif.

Germline-derived CDR1 and CDR2 are SGDLS and YYNGEE. V was pared by 0 bases and J by 6 bases, with 9 bases between. CDR3 length: 13 amino acids. The sequenced sample was CD4+ T cells from blood buffy coats. The sequence derives from a human donor in good health. The rearrangement uses TRBV9 and TRBJ1-1; D is undetermined. The CDR3: CASSVATGAEAFF. The CDR3 coding sequence is TGTGCCAGCAGCGTAGCTACGGGCGCTGAAGCTTTCTTT.